This T cell receptor beta chain was profiled in a study of molecular identifiers for immune sequencing clone quantification. The overall study: Replicate RNA from roughly 18,000 or 92,000 naive CD8 T cells formed five aliquots; four were sequenced.

Study observations and caveats: Highly expanded clones may be undercounted when identical TCR molecules share barcodes.

Libraries of bulk TCR were made by previously described methods (with listed TCR primers). From the PCR reads, TCRdb called clonotypes with MiXCR, one entry per CDR3 protein. Of approximately 630,000 distinct CDR3 sequences in the sample, about 25% were seen once. Naive CD8 T cells were FACS-sorted by CD8+CD4-CCR7+CD45RA+ markers. Ten or more counts support this clonotype. The target antigen is unknown. The source material was naive CD8+ T cells from blood, with Jurkat cell RNA spiked in. Subset in this sample: FACS-sorted CD8+CD4-CCR7+CD45RA+ naive T cells. The sequence derives from a human donor in good health. Some libraries in this study had Jurkat cell RNA spiked in.

Here the CDR3 DNA reads TGTGCCAGCAAGGACGGAAAAGAGACCCAGTACTTC. Translation: CASKDGKETQYF. This chain connects TRBV7-9 to TRBJ2-5; D gene unclear. The V gene lost 7 bases and the J gene lost 3 bases, with 9 bases spanning the gap. CDR1 and CDR2 from the germline V gene are SEHNR and FQNEAQ (reference sequence). This CDR3 has 12 amino acids. The whole variable domain, filled in from reference TRBV7-9 and TRBJ2-5, reads DTGVSQNPRHKITKRGQNVTFRCDPISEHNRLYWYRQTLGQGPEFLTYFQNEAQLEKSRLLSDRFSAERPKGSFSTLEIQRTEQGDSAMYLCASKDGKETQYFGPGTRLLVL.